The T cell receptor (beta chain) described here comes from a study of T-cell memory formation after mild COVID-19. As for the study in general: TCR clusters were largely donor specific.

Notes on the study in general: Contracting CD8+ clones were enriched in EMRA, CD4+ mainly in CM and EM. Cross-reactive memory apparently joined, as some responding clones appeared in pre-infection memory.

The junction had 6 bases not matched to a gene; V was cut back by 6 bases and J by 6 bases. CDR3 length: 13 residues. Per germline, CDR1 KGHSH and CDR2 LQKENI. As concerns this clonotype: Antigen unknown.

It was 5'RACE with constant-segment primers that produced the TCR alpha and TCR beta cDNA libraries, which carried sample barcodes and UMIs. TCRdb passed the 5' RACE reads through MiXCR, listing each CDR3 protein once. This sample has more than 250,000 distinct CDR3 sequences; over 15% occur once, and the top ten carry 23%. The origin of this receptor is a man aged 18 to 29 who had mild COVID-19 (a few samples of this study predate the infection). Cell type and time point are not known. The sequenced sample consisted of PBMCs or a T cell subset sorted from them (not recorded which). The genes are TRBV18 and TRBJ1-1; 8 bases fit TRBD1. DNA of the CDR3: TGTGCCAGCTCGCGGACAGGGATAGCTGAAGCTTTCTTT. Translated: CASSRTGIAEAFF.